The next 13 T cell receptor beta chains were all read from a single sample in a study of cytomegalovirus exposure and HLA in healthy donors. The primer mix had 60 Vbeta and 13 Jbeta primers. The table came from immunoSEQ multiplex PCR; TCRdb's copy has only in-frame clones and leaves some out. The sample shows 100,000 to 150,000 clones, approximately 82% of them seen only once. The source material was PBMCs. The receptors stem from a boy aged 2 to 10 in good health and CMV-seronegative.

A single count supports this clone. The genes are TRBV7-6 and TRBJ1-5; 8 positions agree with TRBD1. Germline trimming cut 1 base from V and 7 bases from J; bases unmatched to any gene: 12. The CDR3 has 17 amino acids. Germline values: CDR1 SGHVS, CDR2 FNYEAQ. CDR3 sequence reads: CASSLGVRGPVDQPQHF. The DNA for the CDR3 is TGTGCCAGCAGCTTAGGGGTCAGGGGGCCGGTTGACCAGCCCCAGCATTTT.

V gene TRBV29-1 combines with J gene TRBJ2-1, with D hard to call. V was pared by 3 bases and J by 5 bases, with 5 bases between. Per the germline V gene, CDR1 is SQVTM and CDR2 is ANQGSEA. The CDR3 is made up of 11 amino acids. The CDR3 DNA reads as TGCAGCGTTGACAGAAACAATGAGCAGTTCTTC. Its protein product is CSVDRNNEQFF.

The CDR3, as DNA: TGTGCCTGGAGTGTATTCTTGGTCGGTCAGCCCCAGCATTTT. Translated, it gives CAWSVFLVGQPQHF. The chain links TRBV30 to TRBJ1-5; D is ambiguous. Per the germline V gene, CDR1 is GTSNPN and CDR2 is SVGIG (reference sequence). Trimming stripped 0 bases from V and 6 bases from J, with 12 bases between. CDR3 length: 14 residues.

V is TRBV2 and J is TRBJ2-1, with 12 positions matching TRBD2. The J segment lost 12 bases and the V segment lost 8 bases, leaving 11 bases of the junction unmatched. Looked up from germline, CDR1 is SNHLY and CDR2 is FYNNEI. The CDR3 is made up of 14 amino acids. CDR3 sequence reads: CASLGLAGRGGQFF. CDR3 nucleotides: TGTGCCAGCCTAGGACTAGCGGGGAGGGGTGGGCAGTTCTTC.

The V and J genes are TRBV27 and TRBJ1-1; D is undetermined. The V gene lost 0 bases and the J gene lost 1 base, with 6 bases spanning the gap. CDR1 and CDR2 (germline): MNHEY, SMNVEV (reference sequence). This CDR3 spans 14 amino acids. In DNA form, the CDR3 reads TGTGCCAGCAGTTTATCGGTCGGGAACACTGAAGCTTTCTTT. Amino acid sequence: CASSLSVGNTEAFF.

The chain combines TRBV7-2 with TRBJ1-5, with a tentative D call TRBD1 (5 bases). The germline V gene encodes CDR1 SGHTA and CDR2 FQGNSA. This CDR3 has 15 amino acids. V was shortened by 1 base and J by 5 bases, with 12 bases between the two germline ends. For the CDR3, the DNA is TGTGCCAGCAGCTTAGAGGGGTCTCTAGATCAGCCCCAGCATTTT. Its translation: CASSLEGSLDQPQHF.

This chain joins TRBV30 and TRBJ1-2; the D is unclear. Between the trimmed V and J ends, which lost 0 bases and 2 bases, there was a span of 10 bases. Per the germline V gene, CDR1 is GTSNPN and CDR2 is SVGIG (reference sequence). This CDR3 is 14 amino acids long. The chain's CDR3 is CAWSVLGGNYGYTF. CDR3 nucleotides: TGTGCCTGGAGTGTATTAGGCGGCAACTATGGCTACACCTTC.

The chain links TRBV4-1 to TRBJ2-4, with D possibly matching TRBD1 (5 bases). The ends were cut back, 1 base at V and 3 bases at J, with 10 bases in the middle. The CDR3 contains 15 residues. Germline V lookup: CDR1 MGHRA, CDR2 YSYEKL. CDR3 DNA: TGCGCCAGCAGCCAAGGGTTGCAGGGCAAAAACATTCAGTACTTC. Its translation is CASSQGLQGKNIQYF.

V gene TRBV9 combines with J gene TRBJ1-6; D perhaps matches TRBD1 (6 bases). Germline V gene sequence: CDR1 SGDLS, CDR2 YYNGEE. This CDR3 contains 18 residues. The ends were cut back, 0 bases at V and 0 bases at J, with 13 bases in the middle. The CDR3 DNA reads TGTGCCAGCAGCGTAGGACCAGGGGCTTACTCCTATAATTCACCCCTCCACTTT. Translating gives CASSVGPGAYSYNSPLHF.

The rearrangement links TRBV10-3 to TRBJ1-1; possibly TRBD1 for D (6 bases). Germline CDR1 ENHRY, CDR2 SYGVKD. This CDR3 has 13 residues. V lost 11 bases to trimming and J lost 1 base, with 14 bases between them. The DNA of the CDR3 is TGTGCCTACACGGACAGCGAGAACACTGAAGCTTTCTTT. Its protein is CAYTDSENTEAFF.

V gene TRBV6-5 combines with J gene TRBJ2-2; TRBD1 matches 11 bases. Losses at the gene ends were 8 bases for V and 5 bases for J; bases not matched to a gene: 4. CDR3 size: 14 residues. The germline gives CDR1 MNHEY, CDR2 SVGAGI. CDR3 protein: CASGQGAGTGELFF. The CDR3, as DNA: TGTGCCAGCGGACAGGGGGCGGGGACCGGGGAGCTGTTTTTT.

The rearrangement uses TRBV7-2 and TRBJ1-6; D is ambiguous. CDR1 SGHTA and CDR2 FQGNSA come from the germline V gene. V was cut by 2 bases and J by 8 bases, with 10 bases left in between. CDR3 length: 14 amino acids. CDR3 loop: CASSLRLRHSPLHF. CDR3 in DNA: TGTGCCAGCAGCTTAAGACTTCGGCATTCACCCCTCCACTTT.

J is TRBJ2-5 and V is TRBV13; TRBD1 aligns across 8 bases. The DNA end lines up better with TRBJ2-7; the J call may be wrong. Germline V CDR1 and CDR2: PRHDT, FYEKMQ (reference sequence). The CDR3 runs to 15 residues. The DNA for the CDR3 is TGTGCCAGCAGCCTATTCGGGACAGGACCGTACGAGCAGTACTTC. This encodes CASSLFGTGPYEQYF.